These 32 T cell receptor beta chains originate from one sample sequenced in a study of blood T cell repertoires in COVID-19. Using immunoSEQ multiplex PCR, the repertoire was profiled, and TCRdb retains in-frame clones only, with some absent. The sample consists of some 280,000 clones, approximately 86% of them appearing once. Sequencing input: peripheral blood. These receptors were collected from a woman aged 45 to 65 with active or convalescent COVID-19.

The chain is built from TRBV4-1 and TRBJ1-4; 7 bases are shared with TRBD1. The germline gives CDR1 MGHRA, CDR2 YSYEKL. The CDR3 covers 14 residues. Trimming took 4 bases from V and 8 from J; bases not matched to a gene: 7. The CDR3 loop reads CASSLTGYAEKLFF. The CDR3, as DNA: TGCGCCAGCAGCCTGACAGGGTATGCGGAAAAACTGTTTTTT.

This rearrangement joins TRBV6-6 to TRBJ2-3; 7 nucleotides agree with TRBD2. The CDR3 contains 15 residues. Germline V gene lookup returns CDR1 MNHNY and CDR2 SVGAGI (reference sequence). J gave up 1 base and V 8 bases, and 9 bases lay outside the gene matches. CDR3: CASVLGGGGTDTQYF. CDR3 bases: TGTGCCAGCGTCCTGGGGGGGGGAGGCACAGATACGCAGTATTTT.

The chain joins TRBV29-1 to TRBJ2-3, with TRBD2 matching over 8 bases. Looked up from germline, CDR1 is SQVTM and CDR2 is ANQGSEA. Trimming at V came to 3 bases and at J to 0 bases, leaving 5 bases not matched to a gene. The CDR3 covers 15 residues. The CDR3 sequence is CSVDGLAGSTDTQYF. CDR3 DNA: TGCAGCGTTGATGGGTTAGCGGGAAGCACAGATACGCAGTATTTT.

In its sample, this clone was seen once. The chain has TRBV29-1 and TRBJ2-5, with D maybe TRBD1 (5 bases). Trimming shortened V by 5 bases and J by 5 bases, and 12 bases separated the two germline ends. Germline assignment: CDR1 SQVTM and CDR2 ANQGSEA. CDR3 length: 12 residues. The CDR3: CSVRAGMETQYF. CDR3 nucleotide sequence: TGCAGCGTTCGGGCAGGGATGGAGACCCAGTACTTC.

This clone was seen only a few times. The rearrangement links TRBV7-2 to TRBJ2-2; TRBD1 might be the D (5 bases). The CDR3 runs to 14 residues. Trimming took off 4 bases at V and 2 bases at J, with 8 bases between the two ends. Per the germline V gene, CDR1 is SGHTA and CDR2 is FQGNSA. The CDR3 here is CASSSRVNTGELFF. The CDR3 region has the DNA TGTGCCAGCAGCTCCAGGGTAAACACCGGGGAGCTGTTTTTT.

The chain uses TRBV7-9 and TRBJ1-2; unclear D gene. The CDR3 has 14 amino acids. Germline lookup yields CDR1 SEHNR and CDR2 FQNEAQ (reference sequence). V was pared by 3 bases and J by 4 bases, with 12 bases between. The CDR3 DNA reads TGTGCCAGCAGCTTGAGTTCCAACTTCTATGGCTACACCTTC. Residues: CASSLSSNFYGYTF. The entire variable domain, with the rest obtained from reference TRBV7-9 and TRBJ1-2, is as follows: DTGVSQNPRHKITKRGQNVTFRCDPISEHNRLYWYRQTLGQGPEFLTYFQNEAQLEKSRLLSDRFSAERPKGSFSTLEIQRTEQGDSAMYLCASSLSSNFYGYTFGSGTRLTVV.

The chain uses TRBV4-2 and TRBJ2-7, with TRBD1 matching 9 bases. CDR3 length: 15 amino acids. With 0 bases clipped from V and 7 bases from J, the junction kept 7 bases outside the gene matches. Per germline, CDR1 LGHNA and CDR2 YNFKEQ. This CDR3 reads CASSQERTGVGEQYF. The CDR3 nucleotides read TGTGCCAGCAGCCAAGAAAGGACAGGGGTTGGTGAGCAGTACTTC.

This chain uses TRBV6-4 with TRBJ1-1; 7 bases fit TRBD1. This CDR3 spans 16 amino acids. With 2 bases clipped from V and 5 bases from J, the junction kept 11 bases outside the gene matches. The germline CDR1 and CDR2 sequences are MRHNA and SNTAGT. The CDR3 loop reads CASSDAPKTGWTEAFF. As DNA, the CDR3 is TGTGCCAGCAGTGACGCCCCTAAGACAGGGTGGACTGAAGCTTTCTTT.

The chain carries TRBV6-5 and TRBJ1-1; 7 bases map to TRBD1. Germline lookup yields CDR1 MNHEY and CDR2 SVGAGI. The ends lost 6 bases at V and 8 bases at J; junction bases unmatched: 12. This CDR3 is built from 14 residues. The CDR3 nucleotides are TGTGCCAGCAGGGGTAGCTGGGACAGCCGGGAAGCTTTCTTT. Translated: CASRGSWDSREAFF.

V and J are TRBV5-6 and TRBJ2-7; TRBD2 is a possible D gene (5 bases). Per the germline V gene, CDR1 is SGHDT and CDR2 is YYEEEE. The length of the CDR3 is 12 residues. Trimming removed 4 bases at V and 2 bases at J, with 7 bases between. The CDR3 DNA sequence: TGTGCCAGCAGCCCCGGGACCTACGAGCAGTACTTC. Translating gives CASSPGTYEQYF.

V usage is TRBV23-1 and J usage is TRBJ1-4; 8 bases match TRBD1. TRBV23-1 is filed as an ORF, its function uncertain. V shed 3 bases, J shed 15 bases, and the junction held 3 bases outside the gene matches. The CDR3 covers 11 residues. Here the CDR3 reads CASSHSDRVFF. In nucleotides, the CDR3 is TGCGCCAGCAGTCATTCGGACAGGGTGTTTTTT.

J is TRBJ2-7 and V is TRBV7-2, with 7 bases identical to TRBD2. V trimming: 4 bases; J trimming: 2 bases; junction bases outside the gene matches: 14. Germline CDR1 and CDR2: SGHTA and FQGNSA. The CDR3 runs to 17 residues. The CDR3 reads CASSWILTSIRPYEQYF. The CDR3 nucleotides read TGTGCCAGCAGCTGGATCCTGACTAGCATTCGACCCTACGAGCAGTACTTC.

V usage is TRBV2 and J usage is TRBJ2-5; D not certain. Germline CDR1 and CDR2: SNHLY and FYNNEI. The CDR3 has 12 amino acids. V was shortened by 3 bases and J by 5 bases, with 7 bases between the two germline ends. The CDR3 DNA follows: TGTGCCAGCAGTGACCGTGAGGAGACCCAGTACTTC. Translated: CASSDREETQYF.

CDR3 sequence: CASSSNRGNEQYF. Here the CDR3 DNA reads TGTGCCAGTAGTAGTAACAGGGGCAACGAGCAGTACTTC. This chain uses TRBV19 with TRBJ2-7; 7 bases map to TRBD1. The CDR3 consists of 13 residues. CDR1 LNHDA and CDR2 SQIVND come from the germline V gene (reference sequence). V shed 4 bases, J shed 5 bases, and the junction held 5 bases outside the gene matches.

The chain couples TRBV2 to TRBJ2-6; no clear D. The CDR3 has 16 residues. The V gene's germline CDR1 is SNHLY and CDR2 FYNNEI. Trimming left V 7 bases short and J 4 bases short, with 17 bases between. The CDR3 protein is CASIQTRSVGANVLTF. In DNA form, the CDR3 reads TGTGCCAGCATCCAAACGCGGTCCGTCGGGGCCAACGTCCTGACTTTC.

The rearrangement links TRBV6-5 to TRBJ2-3, with 9 positions matching TRBD2. Germline-derived CDR1 and CDR2 are MNHEY and SVGAGI. With 6 bases clipped from V and 6 bases from J, the junction kept 10 bases outside the gene matches. The CDR3 has 15 residues. CDR3 amino acids: CASSQRERGADTQYF. The DNA for the CDR3 is TGTGCCAGCAGCCAGCGGGAGCGGGGGGCTGATACGCAGTATTTT.

The rearrangement links TRBV7-8 to TRBJ1-1, with D unclear. Trimming removed 3 bases at V and 1 base at J, with 9 bases between. CDR1 is SGHVS and CDR2 is FQNEAQ in the germline V gene. The CDR3 runs 14 residues. CDR3 nucleotides: TGTGCCAGCAGCTTTACTTACAGGAACACTGAAGCTTTCTTT. This translates into CASSFTYRNTEAFF.

The chain employs TRBV11-1 and TRBJ1-1; D call uncertain. V was shortened by 5 bases and J by 0 bases, with 10 bases between the two germline ends. The germline CDR1 and CDR2 sequences are SGHAT and FQDESV (reference sequence). The CDR3 contains 14 residues. CDR3 sequence (DNA): TGTGCCAGCAGCGGTCGGGATATGAACACTGAAGCTTTCTTT. Amino acids: CASSGRDMNTEAFF.

This clone occurred a few times. V usage is TRBV19 and J usage is TRBJ1-4; weak D call: TRBD1 (5 bases). Looked up from germline, CDR1 is LNHDA and CDR2 is SQIVND (reference sequence). The CDR3 spans 15 residues. Trimming pared 3 bases from V and 6 bases from J, leaving 14 bases between. CDR3 bases: TGTGCCAGTAGTATCAGCCCAGGGCTTTATGAAAAACTGTTTTTT. As protein: CASSISPGLYEKLFF.

This rearrangement joins TRBV18 to TRBJ1-4; D is ambiguous. CDR3 length: 13 residues. The V and J ends lost 1 base and 8 bases respectively, with 8 bases between them. CDR1 is KGHSH, CDR2 LQKENI, per germline. Here the CDR3 DNA reads TGTGCCAGCTCACCACAGGTTAGCGAAAAACTGTTTTTT. Translated: CASSPQVSEKLFF.

The chain couples TRBV9 to TRBJ2-7, with 9 nucleotides matching TRBD2. The CDR3 is made up of 14 amino acids. Germline V gene data show CDR1 as SGDLS and CDR2 as YYNGEE. V lost 1 base, J lost 6 bases, and 5 bases stayed unmatched. The CDR3 reads CASSVMPAGGEQYF. CDR3 DNA: TGTGCCAGCAGCGTAATGCCAGCGGGAGGCGAGCAGTACTTC.

The chain has TRBV9 and TRBJ2-1; D unresolved. The CDR3 has 14 amino acids. The V and J ends lost 4 bases and 9 bases respectively, with 17 bases between them. Germline V gives CDR1 SGDLS, CDR2 YYNGEE. In nucleotides, the CDR3 is TGTGCCAGCAGCCCAGGTGACACTTATCTTGAGCAGTTCTTC. Its translation is CASSPGDTYLEQFF. Full variable domain (outside the CDR3, taken from reference TRBV9 and TRBJ2-1): DSGVTQTPKHLITATGQRVTLRCSPRSGDLSVYWYQQSLDQGLQFLIQYYNGEERAKGNILERFSAQQFPDLHSELNLSSLELGDSALYFCASSPGDTYLEQFFGPGTRLTVL.

The rearrangement links TRBV6-6 to TRBJ2-7; 10 bases match TRBD2. CDR3 length equals 14 residues. J gave up 3 bases and V 5 bases, and 4 bases lay outside the gene matches. Germline V gene lookup returns CDR1 MNHNY and CDR2 SVGAGI (reference sequence). The CDR3 protein is CASSLAGVFYEQYF. CDR3 sequence (DNA): TGTGCCAGCAGTCTAGCGGGAGTATTCTACGAGCAGTACTTC.

The rearrangement links TRBV2 to TRBJ2-1; D uncertain. Trimming left V 4 bases short and J 3 bases short, with 4 bases between. The CDR3 extends over 12 amino acids. Germline V gene sequence: CDR1 SNHLY, CDR2 FYNNEI. The DNA of the CDR3 is TGTGCCAGCAGTGCTAGCTACAATGAGCAGTTCTTC. It translates to CASSASYNEQFF.

The chain is built from TRBV11-2 and TRBJ2-7, with 7 bases aligning to TRBD1. The J segment lost 4 bases and the V segment lost 5 bases, leaving 20 bases of the junction unmatched. CDR3 length: 18 amino acids. The V gene's germline CDR1 is SGHAT and CDR2 FQNNGV. For the CDR3, the DNA is TGTGCCAGCAGCAAAGGGGACCGGCCGGGACAGAGGGGGTACGAGCAGTACTTC. This codes for CASSKGDRPGQRGYEQYF.

The genes are TRBV30 and TRBJ2-7, with 7 bases identical to TRBD2. The CDR3 extends over 14 amino acids. Trimming removed 3 bases from V and 2 bases from J; junction bases left unmatched: 7. Looked up from germline, CDR1 is GTSNPN and CDR2 is SVGIG (reference sequence). CDR3 sequence reads: CAWRNSGLTYEQYF. In DNA form, the CDR3 reads TGTGCCTGGAGGAATAGCGGGTTGACCTACGAGCAGTACTTC.

The chain couples TRBV24-1 to TRBJ2-4, with a weak D call TRBD2 (6 bases). Germline CDR1 is KGHDR and CDR2 is SFDVKD. V was cut by 3 bases and J by 8 bases, with 13 bases left in between. CDR3 size: 14 residues. The CDR3 loop is CATSDGRGRDIQYF. The DNA of the CDR3 is TGTGCCACCAGTGATGGGCGGGGAAGGGACATTCAGTACTTC.

The chain links TRBV7-9 to TRBJ2-3; D may be TRBD2 (5 bases). Germline-derived CDR1 and CDR2 are SEHNR and FQNEAQ (reference sequence). The CDR3 is made up of 16 amino acids. V was trimmed by 3 bases and J by 2 bases, leaving 15 bases between them. In DNA, the CDR3 is TGTGCCAGCAGCTTCCTCTTGAGCGGATACACAGATACGCAGTATTTT. Translation: CASSFLLSGYTDTQYF.

This clone was seen just once. The chain has TRBV19 and TRBJ1-4; 9 bases map to TRBD1. Unmatched junction bases numbered 7, after V lost 3 bases and J lost 8 bases. Germline V CDR1 and CDR2: LNHDA, SQIVND (reference sequence). CDR3 length equals 15 residues. The CDR3 bases are TGTGCCAGTAGTATTGGGACAGGGCTGGGGGAAAAACTGTTTTTT. It codes for CASSIGTGLGEKLFF.

The chain employs TRBV7-9 and TRBJ1-5; D is ambiguous. The CDR3 is 13 residues long. Germline V gene sequence: CDR1 SEHNR, CDR2 FQNEAQ (reference sequence). V lost 5 bases and J 4 bases, leaving 9 bases between the germline ends. CDR3 region: CASSGRGNQPQHF. The CDR3 DNA follows: TGTGCCAGCAGCGGGCGGGGTAATCAGCCCCAGCATTTT. Complete variable domain (other parts from reference TRBV7-9 and TRBJ1-5): DTGVSQNPRHKITKRGQNVTFRCDPISEHNRLYWYRQTLGQGPEFLTYFQNEAQLEKSRLLSDRFSAERPKGSFSTLEIQRTEQGDSAMYLCASSGRGNQPQHFGDGTRLSIL.

The gene calls are TRBV5-4 and TRBJ2-7; D gene unclear. The germline CDR1 and CDR2 sequences are SGHNT and YYREEE (reference sequence). V gave up 4 bases and J gave up 4 bases, with 15 bases separating them. The CDR3 runs to 14 residues. The CDR3 region has the DNA TGTGCCAGCAGCGCATCGGAGTCGATATACGAGCAGTACTTC. Protein product: CASSASESIYEQYF.

The rearrangement uses TRBV12-1 and TRBJ1-5. TRBV12-1 is a listed pseudogene. The CDR3 sequence is 16 residues long. CDR3 protein: CASSWGGSRDNQPQHF. The CDR3 bases are TGTGCCAGCAGCTGGGGGGGGTCTCGGGACAATCAGCCCCAGCATTTT.